The 13 T cell receptor beta chains below all came from one sample that was sequenced in a study of tumor-infiltrating lymphocytes in primary liver carcinoma. Co-extraction of RNA and DNA was performed on about 20-32 mg of unsorted bulk tissue. Researchers generated TCR beta cDNA from approximately 500 ng of total RNA, relying on a constant-region primer. Employing slightly modified ARM-PCR, three nested multiplex PCR rounds were run, and these gave rise to the TCR beta libraries. Two initial PCR rounds of about 9 cycles each paired TRBV1-TRBV30 forward primers with a C-beta reverse primer. One entry per CDR3 protein, called by TCRdb with MiXCR from the multiplex PCR reads. The data hold tens of thousands of distinct CDR3 sequences, with about 75% observed a single time. The source material was tumor-adjacent normal liver tissue. The receptors shown here come from a young woman with primary liver carcinoma and hepatitis B virus infection.

Concerning this clonotype: Sequence at one end of the junction differs from germline and may be a read error. The J gene is TRBJ2-3, the V gene TRBV12-3 or TRBV12-4; TRBD2 matches at 7 bases. The length of the CDR3 is 15 residues. CDR3 loop: CASSLVVGGPDTQCF. DNA of the CDR3: TGTGCCAGCAGTTTAGTAGTGGGAGGGCCGGATACGCAGTGTTTT.

With respect to this clonotype: The CDR3 does not close with the conserved phenylalanine or tryptophan, likely indicating a read error. This rearrangement joins TRBV11-1 to TRBJ1-1, with D possibly being TRBD1 (6 bases). Germline CDR1 is SGHAT and CDR2 is FQDESV (reference sequence). The CDR3 consists of 15 residues. DNA of the CDR3: TGTGCCGGCAGCCCCCGGACAGTCATGAACACTGAAGCTTTCACT. This sequence encodes CAGSPRTVMNTEAFT.

This clonotype was found many times. J is TRBJ1-5 and V is TRBV6-2 or TRBV6-3; TRBD1 matches 10 bases. CDR1 is MNHEY, CDR2 SVGEGT, per germline. Trimming removed 6 bases from V and 5 bases from J; junction bases left unmatched: 7. The CDR3 is 15 residues long. CDR3 in DNA: TGTGCCAGCAGCGCCGGGACAGGGGAGTATCAGCCCCAGCATTTT. Protein product: CASSAGTGEYQPQHF.

Concerning this clonotype: Relative to the germline gene, one junction end is altered; a read error may explain this. The gene calls are TRBV11-1 and TRBJ1-6; perhaps TRBD1 as D (5 bases). The CDR3 consists of 13 residues. Germline CDR1 SGHAT, CDR2 FQDESV (reference sequence). CDR3 DNA sequence: TGTGCCAGGAGCGCTGAGGGGTATTCACCCCTCCTCTTT. Translation gives CARSAEGYSPLLF.

Remarks on this clonotype: Relative to the germline gene, one junction end is altered; a read error may explain this. The chain is built from TRBV6-7 and TRBJ1-1, with D hard to call. TRBV6-7 is sorted into the ORF group, with uncertain function. The CDR3 is 14 residues long. The DNA of the CDR3 is TGTGCCAGCAGTTACCCCCGGACGAACACTGAGGCTTTCTTT. Protein product: CASSYPRTNTEAFF.

On this clonotype: Without the conserved terminal phenylalanine or tryptophan, this CDR3 likely stems from a read error. The chain employs TRBV14 and TRBJ1-1; D is unresolved. The V end lost 2 bases, the J end lost 11 bases, and 12 bases lay between the germline ends. The CDR3 has 12 amino acids. Per germline, CDR1 SGHDN and CDR2 FVKESK. The CDR3 DNA sequence: TGTGCCAGCAGCCAATATGGGAGTGTGGCTTTCTCT. Its translation is CASSQYGSVAFS.

Concerning this clonotype: As the CDR3 is not closed by the conserved phenylalanine or tryptophan, this likely results from a read error. The chain couples TRBV6-1 to TRBJ2-7; 7 bases align to TRBD1. Germline V gene sequence: CDR1 MNHNS, CDR2 SASEGT. This CDR3 has 15 amino acids. With 1 base clipped from V and 4 bases from J, the junction kept 7 bases outside the gene matches. DNA of the CDR3: TGTGCCAGCAGTGAAGGGACAGGCAGCTCTTACGAGCAGTACATC. It yields the protein CASSEGTGSSYEQYI.

In the case of this clonotype: The conserved final phenylalanine or tryptophan is absent from the CDR3, which likely points to a read error. The rearrangement uses TRBV4-3 and TRBJ1-2; D is unresolved. Germline loops: CDR1 LGHNA, CDR2 YSLEER. The CDR3 runs 14 residues. This CDR3 reads CVSSAELEIYVYTV. DNA of the CDR3: TGCGTCAGCAGCGCTGAGTTGGAGATCTATGTCTACACCGTC.

Comments on this clonotype: The CDR3 ends on some other residue instead of the conserved phenylalanine or tryptophan, so this is likely a read error. This sequence joins TRBV6-5 and TRBJ2-7; D is perhaps TRBD1 (6 bases). Trimming shortened V by 4 bases and J by 0 bases, and 13 bases separated the two germline ends. Germline assignment: CDR1 MNHEY and CDR2 SVGAGI. The CDR3 contains 15 residues. The CDR3 nucleotides read TGTGCCAGCAGTTGTAAGGACAGCAGCTCCTACGAGCAGTACTTG. Encoded protein: CASSCKDSSSYEQYL.

This clonotype is termed medium-sized (0.01 to 0.1%). The chain has TRBV6-2 or TRBV6-3 and TRBJ2-5, with a possible D match to TRBD2 (6 bases). The CDR3 runs 13 residues. The V and J ends lost 2 bases and 6 bases respectively, with 10 bases between them. In germline, CDR1 is MNHEY, CDR2 SVGEGT. The CDR3, as DNA: TGTGCCAGCAGTTACCCTCGGGAGCAGACCCAGTACTTC. Amino acid sequence: CASSYPREQTQYF.

The genes are TRBV9 and TRBJ1-5; maybe TRBD1 (6 bases). The V end lost 0 bases, the J end lost 6 bases, and 13 bases lay between the germline ends. The CDR3 totals 15 residues. CDR1 is SGDLS and CDR2 is YYNGEE in the germline V gene. DNA for the CDR3: TGTGCCAGCAGCGTAGGACAGGTAGAGACTCAGCCCCAGCATTTT. Residues: CASSVGQVETQPQHF.

This clonotype was counted many times. The chain has TRBV5-6 and TRBJ2-7, with D possibly being TRBD2 (6 bases). CDR3 length equals 15 residues. The V gene's germline CDR1 is SGHDT and CDR2 YYEEEE. The V end was cut by 1 base, the J end by 5 bases, with 16 bases between. The CDR3 sequence: CASSLRNGRGDEQYF. CDR3 in DNA: TGTGCCAGCAGCTTGAGAAACGGGAGAGGAGACGAGCAGTACTTC.

In regard to this clonotype: Germline and junction disagree at one end, which may indicate a read error. The V call is TRBV5-5, the J call TRBJ2-4, with D unresolved. CDR3 length: 14 amino acids. Per germline, CDR1 SGHKS and CDR2 YYEKEE (reference sequence). In nucleotides, the CDR3 is TGTGCAAGCAGCTTGACATGGACGGTAAACATTCAGTACTTC. Protein: CASSLTWTVNIQYF. The whole variable domain, filled in from reference TRBV5-5 and TRBJ2-4, reads DAGVTQSPTHLIKTRGQQVTLRCSPISGHKSVSWYQQVLGQGPQFIFQYYEKEERGRGNFPDRFSARQFPNYSSELNVNALLLGDSALYLCASSLTWTVNIQYFGAGTRLSVL.